The 4 T cell receptor beta chains presented below share a single source sample, sequenced in a study of glioma-infiltrating T cells. The iRepertoire nested amplicon-rescue multiplex PCR amplified TCR alpha and beta CDR3s from RNA. TCRdb itself ran the multiplex PCR reads through MiXCR, one entry per CDR3 protein. The sample has about 17,000 distinct CDR3 sequences, nearly 60% seen once. Sequencing used glioma tissue, nonneoplastic brain tissue, or PBMCs (not recorded which). These receptor sequences come from a human donor with low-grade glioma or glioblastoma, undergoing nonglioma brain surgery, or in good health (not recorded which).

Worth noting for this clonotype: It is likely a read error, because the conserved phenylalanine at the end of the CDR3 is missing. V usage is TRBV9 and J usage is TRBJ2-3; no reliable D call. The CDR3 has 13 residues. Germline-derived CDR1 and CDR2 are SGDLS and YYNGEE. In DNA form, the CDR3 reads TGTGCCAGCAGCCCCTCCGTCACAGATAAGCAGTATCTT. This gives the protein CASSPSVTDKQYL.

The gene calls are TRBV19 and TRBJ2-1; D uncertain. V shed 5 bases and J shed 4 bases, with 9 bases lying between them. Germline CDR1 reads LNHDA; CDR2 reads SQIVND (reference sequence). This CDR3 contains 13 residues. Here the CDR3 reads CASSPRLYNEQFF. CDR3 sequence (DNA): TGTGCCAGTAGTCCTCGACTGTACAATGAGCAGTTCTTC.

J is TRBJ1-5 and V is TRBV27; possible D gene TRBD1, 5 bases. CDR3 length: 17 amino acids. The V end was cut by 2 bases, the J end by 0 bases, with 14 bases between. The germline gives CDR1 MNHEY, CDR2 SMNVEV (reference sequence). CDR3 in amino acids: CASSLRGADYSNQPQHF. The CDR3 bases are TGTGCCAGCAGTTTACGAGGGGCCGACTATAGCAATCAGCCCCAGCATTTT.

The gene calls are TRBV13 and TRBJ1-2, with D unclear. Germline V gene lookup returns CDR1 PRHDT and CDR2 FYEKMQ (reference sequence). This CDR3 comprises 14 residues. Trimming stripped 6 bases from V and 4 bases from J, with 15 bases between. The CDR3: CASRATGLGYGYTF. For the CDR3, the DNA is TGTGCCAGCAGGGCGACGGGTCTTGGCTATGGCTACACCTTC.